This TCR beta chain was profiled in a study of T cell responses to AZD1222 COVID-19 vaccine. Study results and caveats: Donors in the cohort were predominantly white British and more often female, and clonal diversity was possibly underestimated.

Some second doses came at about 4 weeks and others at about 12 weeks; these were pooled. Data came from immunoSEQ multiplex PCR; TCRdb stores just in-frame clones and leaves some out. The sample yields approximately 190,000 clones, approximately 93% seen once. Germline values: CDR1 DFQATT, CDR2 SNEGSKA (reference sequence). The CDR3 extends over 11 amino acids. The germline V and J ends were trimmed by 0 bases and 5 bases, with 4 bases remaining between them. With regard to this clone: The antigen remains unidentified.

This sequence joins TRBV20-1 and TRBJ1-1, with D uncertain. This TCR came from an adult who received the AZD1222 COVID-19 vaccine. The sample in question was peripheral blood, obtained 28 days after the second AZD1222 dose. CDR3 loop: CSARDRTEAFF. CDR3 DNA sequence: TGCAGTGCTAGAGACCGGACTGAAGCTTTCTTT.